The sequence of this TCR beta chain was determined in a study of blood T cell repertoires in COVID-19. Across the whole study: COVID-19 samples, acute and convalescent, were from the United States, Italy and Spain. PBMCs, B-cell-depleted T cells, or T cells provided the cDNA or gDNA that made up the material.

Per the study methods: Quantification of nucleated cells was approximated via reference gene primer amplification. Assay: immunoSEQ multiplex PCR; the TCRdb copy retains only in-frame clones and omits some. V, J and clone size are those of that table, while D and trimming were read from the DNA. The profile shows about 190,000 clones, approximately 79% of them singletons. CDR1 and CDR2 (germline): LNHDA, SQIVND (reference sequence). CDR3 size: 16 residues. V trimming: 5 bases; J trimming: 6 bases; junction bases outside the gene matches: 7. The sequenced material came from peripheral blood. The chain joins TRBV19 to TRBJ2-2; TRBD1 aligns across 12 bases. This sequence was found in a man aged 55 to 69 with active or convalescent COVID-19. CDR3 sequence: CASSASGTGGPGELFF. CDR3 DNA sequence: TGTGCCAGTAGTGCCTCCGGGACAGGGGGCCCCGGGGAGCTGTTTTTT.